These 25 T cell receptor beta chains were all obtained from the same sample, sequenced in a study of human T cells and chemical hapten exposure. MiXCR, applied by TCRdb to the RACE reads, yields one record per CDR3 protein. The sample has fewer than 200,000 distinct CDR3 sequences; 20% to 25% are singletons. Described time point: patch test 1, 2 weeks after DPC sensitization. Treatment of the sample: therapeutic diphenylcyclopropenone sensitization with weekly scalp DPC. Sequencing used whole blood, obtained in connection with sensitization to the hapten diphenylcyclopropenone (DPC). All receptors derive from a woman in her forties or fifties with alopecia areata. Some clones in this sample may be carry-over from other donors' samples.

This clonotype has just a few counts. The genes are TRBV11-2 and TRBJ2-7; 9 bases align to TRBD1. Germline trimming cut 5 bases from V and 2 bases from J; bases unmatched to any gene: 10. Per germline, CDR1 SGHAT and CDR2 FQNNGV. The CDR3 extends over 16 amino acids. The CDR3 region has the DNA TGTGCCAGCAGCCCCCTACGGGGACAGGGCCCCTACGAGCAGTACTTC. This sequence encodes CASSPLRGQGPYEQYF. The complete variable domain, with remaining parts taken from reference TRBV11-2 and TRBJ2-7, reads EAGVAQSPRYKIIEKRQSVAFWCNPISGHATLYWYQQILGQGPKLLIQFQNNGVVDDSQLPKDRFSAERLKGVDSTLKIQPAKLEDSAVYLCASSPLRGQGPYEQYFGPGTRLTVT.

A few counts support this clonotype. The CDR3 reads CATSRRDGGPETQYF. CDR3 in DNA: TGTGCCACCAGCAGACGAGACGGGGGGCCAGAGACCCAGTACTTC. The V call is TRBV15, the J call TRBJ2-5; D might be TRBD2 (7 bases). Trimming left V 2 bases short and J 4 bases short, with 14 bases between. The CDR3 contains 15 residues. Per the germline V gene, CDR1 is LNHNV and CDR2 is YYDKDF (reference sequence). The entire variable domain, with the rest obtained from reference TRBV15 and TRBJ2-5, is as follows: DAMVIQNPRYQVTQFGKPVTLSCSQTLNHNVMYWYQQKSSQAPKLLFHYYDKDFNNEADTPDNFQSRRPNTSFCFLDIRSPGLGDTAMYLCATSRRDGGPETQYFGPGTRLLVL.

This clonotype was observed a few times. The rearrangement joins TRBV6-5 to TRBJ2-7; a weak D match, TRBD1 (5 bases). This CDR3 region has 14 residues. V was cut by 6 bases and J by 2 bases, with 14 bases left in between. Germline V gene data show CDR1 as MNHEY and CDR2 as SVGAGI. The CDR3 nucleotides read TGTGCCAGCAGCCCAGCAGGGCGAACCTACGAGCAGTACTTC. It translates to CASSPAGRTYEQYF.

The DNA for the CDR3 is TGTGCCAGCAGTTTTTGGGTCACTGAAGCTTTCTTT. This sequence encodes CASSFWVTEAFF. This rearrangement joins TRBV12-3 or TRBV12-4 to TRBJ1-1, with D unresolved. CDR3 length equals 12 residues. V was cut by 3 bases and J by 4 bases, with 6 bases left in between.

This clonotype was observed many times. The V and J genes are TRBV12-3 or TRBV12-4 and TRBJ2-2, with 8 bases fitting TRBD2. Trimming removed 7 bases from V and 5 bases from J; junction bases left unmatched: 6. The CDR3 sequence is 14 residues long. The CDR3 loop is CASTQRERTGELFF. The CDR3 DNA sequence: TGTGCCAGCACCCAGCGGGAGAGGACCGGGGAGCTGTTTTTT.

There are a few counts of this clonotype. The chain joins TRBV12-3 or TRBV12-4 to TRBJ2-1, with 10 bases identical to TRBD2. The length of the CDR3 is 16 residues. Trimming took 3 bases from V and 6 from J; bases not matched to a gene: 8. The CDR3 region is CASSLGAGGVINEQFF. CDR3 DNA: TGTGCCAGCAGTTTGGGAGCGGGAGGGGTGATCAATGAGCAGTTCTTC.

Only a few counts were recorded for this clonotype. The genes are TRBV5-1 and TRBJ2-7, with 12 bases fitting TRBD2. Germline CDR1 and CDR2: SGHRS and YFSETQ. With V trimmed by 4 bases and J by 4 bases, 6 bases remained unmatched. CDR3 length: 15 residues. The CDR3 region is CASSETSGSGYEQYF. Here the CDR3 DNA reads TGCGCCAGCAGCGAGACTAGCGGGAGTGGATACGAGCAGTACTTC.

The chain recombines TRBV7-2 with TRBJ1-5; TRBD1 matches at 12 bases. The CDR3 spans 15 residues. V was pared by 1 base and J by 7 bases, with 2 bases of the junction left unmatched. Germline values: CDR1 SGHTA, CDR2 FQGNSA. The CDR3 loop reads CASSLVGTGGQPQHF. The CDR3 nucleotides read TGTGCCAGCAGCTTAGTGGGGACAGGGGGCCAGCCCCAGCATTTT. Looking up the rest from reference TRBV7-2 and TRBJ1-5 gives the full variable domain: GAGVSQSPSNKVTEKGKDVELRCDPISGHTALYWYRQSLGQGLEFLIYFQGNSAPDKSGLPSDRFSAERTGGSVSTLTIQRTQQEDSAVYLCASSLVGTGGQPQHFGDGTRLSIL.

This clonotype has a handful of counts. CDR3 sequence: CASSFSDSSWDEQFF. CDR3 sequence (DNA): TGTGCCAGCAGCTTTTCGGACAGCAGTTGGGATGAGCAGTTCTTC. This chain connects TRBV7-2 to TRBJ2-1; D may be TRBD1 (6 bases). The germline V gene encodes CDR1 SGHTA and CDR2 FQGNSA. The CDR3 sequence is 15 residues long. Trimming cost V 3 bases and J 8 bases, with 17 bases left between them.

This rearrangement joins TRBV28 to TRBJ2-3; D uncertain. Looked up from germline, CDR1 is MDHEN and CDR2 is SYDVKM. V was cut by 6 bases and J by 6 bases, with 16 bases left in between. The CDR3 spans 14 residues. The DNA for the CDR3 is TGTGCCAGCAGGAACGCTGGGCCCGGGGATACGCAGTATTTT. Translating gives CASRNAGPGDTQYF.

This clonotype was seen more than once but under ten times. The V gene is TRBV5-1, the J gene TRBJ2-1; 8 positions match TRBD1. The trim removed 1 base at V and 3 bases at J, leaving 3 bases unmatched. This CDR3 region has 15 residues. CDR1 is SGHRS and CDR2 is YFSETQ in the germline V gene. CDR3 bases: TGCGCCAGCAGCTTGTCAGGGGGCGACTACAATGAGCAGTTCTTC. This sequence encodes CASSLSGGDYNEQFF.

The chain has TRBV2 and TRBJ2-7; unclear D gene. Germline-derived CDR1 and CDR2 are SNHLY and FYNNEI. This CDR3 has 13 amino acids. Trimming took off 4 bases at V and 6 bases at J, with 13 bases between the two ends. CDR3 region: CASSGVTSAEQYF. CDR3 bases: TGTGCCAGCAGTGGAGTGACCTCCGCCGAGCAGTACTTC.

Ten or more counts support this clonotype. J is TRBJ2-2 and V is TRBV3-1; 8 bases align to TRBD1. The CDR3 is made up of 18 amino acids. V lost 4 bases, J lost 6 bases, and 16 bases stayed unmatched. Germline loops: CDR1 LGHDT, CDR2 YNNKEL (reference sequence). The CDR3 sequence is CASSRLPPAGGLAGELFF. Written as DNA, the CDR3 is TGTGCCAGCAGCCGTTTACCCCCCGCAGGGGGCCTCGCCGGGGAGCTGTTTTTT.

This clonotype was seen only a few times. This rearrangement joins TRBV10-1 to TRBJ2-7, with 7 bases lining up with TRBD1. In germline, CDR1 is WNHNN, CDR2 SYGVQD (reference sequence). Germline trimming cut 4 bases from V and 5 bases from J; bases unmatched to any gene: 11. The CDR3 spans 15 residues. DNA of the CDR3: TGCGCCAGCAGTGGATCCAAGGGGACAGCGAACGAGCAGTACTTC. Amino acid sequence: CASSGSKGTANEQYF.

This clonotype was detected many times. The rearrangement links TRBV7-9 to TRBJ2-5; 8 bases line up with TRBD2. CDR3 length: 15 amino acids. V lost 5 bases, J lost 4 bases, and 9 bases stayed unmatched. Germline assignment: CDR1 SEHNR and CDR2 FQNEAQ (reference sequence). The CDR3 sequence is CASSPNGRARETQYF. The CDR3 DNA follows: TGTGCCAGCAGCCCAAACGGGAGGGCCCGAGAGACCCAGTACTTC.

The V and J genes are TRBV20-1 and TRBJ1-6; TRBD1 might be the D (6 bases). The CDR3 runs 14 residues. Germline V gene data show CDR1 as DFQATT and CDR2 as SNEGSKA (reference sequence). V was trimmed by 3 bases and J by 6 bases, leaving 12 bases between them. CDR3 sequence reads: CSARGEQGNSPLHF. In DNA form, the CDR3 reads TGCAGTGCTAGGGGGGAACAGGGTAATTCACCCCTCCACTTT.

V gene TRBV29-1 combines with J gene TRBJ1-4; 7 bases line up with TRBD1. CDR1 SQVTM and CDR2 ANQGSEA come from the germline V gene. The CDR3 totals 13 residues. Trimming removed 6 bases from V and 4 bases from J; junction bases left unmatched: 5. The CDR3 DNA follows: TGCAGCGTACAGACAGGGAGTAATGAAAAACTGTTTTTT. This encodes CSVQTGSNEKLFF.

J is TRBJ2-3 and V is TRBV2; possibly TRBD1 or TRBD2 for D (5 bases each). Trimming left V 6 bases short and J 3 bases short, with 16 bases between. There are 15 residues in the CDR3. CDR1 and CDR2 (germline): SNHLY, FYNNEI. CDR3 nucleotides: TGTGCCAGCAGCGCTCTTTTCGGGGCGACAGATACGCAGTATTTT. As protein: CASSALFGATDTQYF.

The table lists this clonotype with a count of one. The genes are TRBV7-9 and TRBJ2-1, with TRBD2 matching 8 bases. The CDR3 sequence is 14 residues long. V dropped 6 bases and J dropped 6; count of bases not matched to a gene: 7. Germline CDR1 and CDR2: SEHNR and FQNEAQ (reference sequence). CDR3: CASRERGTSNEQFF. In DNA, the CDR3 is TGTGCCAGCAGGGAGAGGGGGACTAGCAATGAGCAGTTCTTC. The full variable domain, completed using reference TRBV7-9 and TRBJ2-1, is DTGVSQNPRHKITKRGQNVTFRCDPISEHNRLYWYRQTLGQGPEFLTYFQNEAQLEKSRLLSDRFSAERPKGSFSTLEIQRTEQGDSAMYLCASRERGTSNEQFFGPGTRLTVL.

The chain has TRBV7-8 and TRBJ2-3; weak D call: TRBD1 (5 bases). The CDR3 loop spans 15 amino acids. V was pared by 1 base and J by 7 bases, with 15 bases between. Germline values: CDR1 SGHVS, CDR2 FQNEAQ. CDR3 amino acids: CASSLGQSVPNTQYF. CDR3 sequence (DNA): TGTGCCAGCAGCTTAGGACAGTCAGTTCCGAATACGCAGTATTTT. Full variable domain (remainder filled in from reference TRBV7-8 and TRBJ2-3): GAGVSQSPRYKVAKRGQDVALRCDPISGHVSLFWYQQALGQGPEFLTYFQNEAQLDKSGLPSDRFFAERPEGSVSTLKIQRTQQEDSAVYLCASSLGQSVPNTQYFGPGTRLTVL.

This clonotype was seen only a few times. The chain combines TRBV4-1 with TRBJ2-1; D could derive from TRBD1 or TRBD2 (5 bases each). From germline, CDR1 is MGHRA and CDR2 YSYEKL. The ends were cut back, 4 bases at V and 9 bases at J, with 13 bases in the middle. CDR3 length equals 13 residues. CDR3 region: CASSPSRGREQFF. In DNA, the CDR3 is TGCGCCAGCAGCCCGTCAAGGGGACGTGAGCAGTTCTTC.

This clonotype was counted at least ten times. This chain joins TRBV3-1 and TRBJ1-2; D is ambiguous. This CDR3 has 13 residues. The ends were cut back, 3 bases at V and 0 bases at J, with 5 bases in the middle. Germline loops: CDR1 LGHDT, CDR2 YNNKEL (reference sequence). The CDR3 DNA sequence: TGTGCCAGCAGCCAGAACTCTAACTATGGCTACACCTTC. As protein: CASSQNSNYGYTF.

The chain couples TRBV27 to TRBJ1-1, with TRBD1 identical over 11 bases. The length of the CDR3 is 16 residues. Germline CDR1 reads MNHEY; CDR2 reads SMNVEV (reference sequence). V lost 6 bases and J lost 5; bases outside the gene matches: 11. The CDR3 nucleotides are TGTGCCAGCAGAGATCGGACAGGGGGCAGAGGAACTGAAGCTTTCTTT. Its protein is CASRDRTGGRGTEAFF.

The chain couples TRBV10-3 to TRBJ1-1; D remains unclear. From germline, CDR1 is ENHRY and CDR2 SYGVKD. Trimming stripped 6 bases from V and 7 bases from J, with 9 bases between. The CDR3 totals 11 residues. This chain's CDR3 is CAISQEYEAFF. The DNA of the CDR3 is TGTGCCATCAGCCAGGAGTATGAAGCTTTCTTT.

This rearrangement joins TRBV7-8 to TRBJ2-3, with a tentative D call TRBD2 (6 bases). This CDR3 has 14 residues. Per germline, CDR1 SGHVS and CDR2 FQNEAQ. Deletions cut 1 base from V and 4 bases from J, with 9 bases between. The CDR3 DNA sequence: TGTGCCAGCAGCTTAGTTGCTAGCGCAGATACGCAGTATTTT. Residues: CASSLVASADTQYF.